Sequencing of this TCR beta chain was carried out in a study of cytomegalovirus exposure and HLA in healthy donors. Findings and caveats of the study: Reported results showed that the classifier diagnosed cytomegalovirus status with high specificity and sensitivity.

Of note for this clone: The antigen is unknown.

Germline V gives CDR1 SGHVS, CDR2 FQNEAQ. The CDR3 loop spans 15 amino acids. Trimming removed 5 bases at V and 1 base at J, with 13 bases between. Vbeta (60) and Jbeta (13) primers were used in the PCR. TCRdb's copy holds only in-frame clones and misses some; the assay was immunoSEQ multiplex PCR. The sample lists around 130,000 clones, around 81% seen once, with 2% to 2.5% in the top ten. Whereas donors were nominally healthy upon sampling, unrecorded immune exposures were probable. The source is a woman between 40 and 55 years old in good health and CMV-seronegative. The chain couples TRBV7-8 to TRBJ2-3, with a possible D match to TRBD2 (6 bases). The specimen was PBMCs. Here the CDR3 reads CASSLSGLGTDTQYF. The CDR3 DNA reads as TGTGCCAGCAGCCTTAGCGGTTTGGGCACAGATACGCAGTATTTT.